This T cell receptor (beta chain) originates from a study of CD8 T cells in Susac syndrome. RNA totalling about 0.45 to 1 ug underwent reverse transcription with random hexamers. TCRdb independently ran MiXCR on the immunoSEQ multiplex PCR reads; one entry per CDR3 protein. Here the sample spans approximately 110,000 distinct CDR3 sequences, over 85% being singletons. Germline V lookup: CDR1 DFQATT, CDR2 SNEGSKA (reference sequence). This CDR3 contains 12 residues. V was clipped by 5 bases and J by 3 bases, with 10 bases between them. V and J are TRBV20-1 and TRBJ1-1; D unresolved. This clonotype originated in a human donor with multiple sclerosis. The material sequenced was CD8+ T cells from PBMCs. CDR3 residues: CSADGPDTEAFF. CDR3 nucleotides: TGCAGTGCTGACGGGCCCGACACTGAAGCTTTCTTT.